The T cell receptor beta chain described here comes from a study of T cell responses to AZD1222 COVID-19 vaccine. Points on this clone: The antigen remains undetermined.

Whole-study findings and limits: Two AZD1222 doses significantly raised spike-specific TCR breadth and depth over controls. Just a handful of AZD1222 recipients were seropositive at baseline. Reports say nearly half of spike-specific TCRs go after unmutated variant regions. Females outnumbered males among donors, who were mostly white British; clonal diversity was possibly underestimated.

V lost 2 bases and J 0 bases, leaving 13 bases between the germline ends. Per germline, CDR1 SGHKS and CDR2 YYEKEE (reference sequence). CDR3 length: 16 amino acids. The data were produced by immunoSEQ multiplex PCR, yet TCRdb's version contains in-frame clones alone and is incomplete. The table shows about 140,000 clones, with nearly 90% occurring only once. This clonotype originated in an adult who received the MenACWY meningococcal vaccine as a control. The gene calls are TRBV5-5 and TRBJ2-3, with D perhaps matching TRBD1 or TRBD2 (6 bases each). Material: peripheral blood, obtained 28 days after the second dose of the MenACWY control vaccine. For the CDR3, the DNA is TGTGCCAGCAGCTTATTGGGGGGCCTTAGCACAGATACGCAGTATTTT. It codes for CASSLLGGLSTDTQYF.